The rows below give T cell receptor beta chains drawn from one sample of a study of blood T cell repertoires in COVID-19. The data were produced by immunoSEQ multiplex PCR, yet TCRdb's version contains in-frame clones alone and is incomplete. The top ten clones hold 3.1% of a sample with hundreds of thousands of clones, 85% to 90% of them seen once. Specimen: PBMCs or T cells enriched from blood (not recorded which). Receptors originate from a woman aged 45 to 65 in a cohort exposed to, infected with or recovered from COVID-19 (not recorded which). Both conserved end residues are trimmed from each CDR3. Fields, in order: clone size, V gene, CDR3 protein. A row's size may be missing; if present it is once, few, many or a size class.

NA	TRBV19	ASSLAGVTGELF
NA	TRBV28	ASSLPGQGNTEAF
NA	TRBV5-4	ASSLVVGEGTEAF
NA	TRBV5-6	ASSPETGRANYGYT
NA	TRBV2	ASSADRGVGQPQH
NA	TRBV4-3	ASSQGLGQGGYT
NA	TRBV6-5	ASSNSGRGNQPQH
NA	TRBV5-1	ASSLAAGVRGYT
NA	TRBV7-8	ASSPLDRINNEQF
NA	TRBV28	ASSSRQGADTEAF
NA	TRBV5-4	ASSLAGPNSPLH
NA	TRBV10-3	AISPHNKDSHRPYEQY
once	TRBV5-1	ASSLGGGQPQH
NA	TRBV5-4	ASSYGQSTYEQY
NA	TRBV5-1	ASSWQGQLETQY
NA	TRBV28	ASSANDRDRNTIY
NA	TRBV28	ASSAGLAGGRETQY
NA	TRBV4-1	ASSPGGVEKLF
NA	TRBV10-3	AIRTDREGTEAF
NA	TRBV6-5	ASSYSWDRISYEQY
once	TRBV4-3	ASSQEGTVFHEQY
NA	TRBV5-1	ASSTGQGKGEQY
NA	TRBV4-1	ASSQEKTWGRSENQPQH
NA	TRBV18	ASSPPSDRDEKLF
NA	TRBV7-2	ASSLVGGPKDTQY